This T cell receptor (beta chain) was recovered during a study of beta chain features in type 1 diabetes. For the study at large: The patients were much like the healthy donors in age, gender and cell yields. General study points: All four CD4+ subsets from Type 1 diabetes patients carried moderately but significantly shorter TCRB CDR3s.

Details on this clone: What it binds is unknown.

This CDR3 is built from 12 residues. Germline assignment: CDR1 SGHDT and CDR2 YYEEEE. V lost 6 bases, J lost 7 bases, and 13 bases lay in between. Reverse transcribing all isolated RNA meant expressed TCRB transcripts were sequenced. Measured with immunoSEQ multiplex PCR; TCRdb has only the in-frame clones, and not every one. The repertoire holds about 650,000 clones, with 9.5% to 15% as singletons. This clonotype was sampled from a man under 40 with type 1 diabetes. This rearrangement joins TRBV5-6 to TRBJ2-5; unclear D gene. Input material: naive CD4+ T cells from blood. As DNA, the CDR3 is TGTGCCAGCACCATCGTAGGGTCGACCCAGTACTTC. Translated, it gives CASTIVGSTQYF.